This T cell receptor beta chain was sequenced during a study of regulatory T cells in long-lasting Graves disease. In the study overall: Those with persistent Graves' disease had received antithyroid drugs for over 5 years with positive TSH receptor antibodies. The study, taken as a whole, reports: The study found TRBV28, TRBJ1-2 and TRBJ2-5 favored in persistent disease.

Ten or more counts support this clonotype. The antigen is undetermined. The CDR3 covers 14 residues. J lost 3 bases, V lost 6 bases, and 4 bases had no gene match. In germline, CDR1 is SNHLY, CDR2 FYNNEI. The time point was: persistent/refractory GD, antithyroid drugs over 5 years with positive TRAb. Preparation of the TCR library used RNA extracted from PBMCs. Graves' disease diagnosis relied on American Thyroid Association guidelines. Arm-PCR of CDR3 regions with iRepertoire HTBI primers generated TCR beta libraries. One entry per CDR3 protein, called by TCRdb with MiXCR from the multiplex PCR reads. The sample holds 420,000 or so distinct CDR3 sequences, about a quarter seen once.

The sequencing used peripheral blood mononuclear cells (PBMCs), collected when the disease was refractory, from a patient treated with antithyroid drugs. V and J are TRBV2 and TRBJ1-4, with 7 bases identical to TRBD1. The receptor was isolated from a female donor with Graves disease. The CDR3 coding sequence is TGTGCCAGCAGGCTCAGGGGGGCTAATGAAAAACTGTTTTTT. This sequence encodes CASRLRGANEKLFF. Full variable domain (outside the CDR3, taken from reference TRBV2 and TRBJ1-4): EPEVTQTPSHQVTQMGQEVILRCVPISNHLYFYWYRQILGQKVEFLVSFYNNEISEKSEIFDDQFSVERPDGSNFTLKIRSTKLEDSAMYFCASRLRGANEKLFFGSGTQLSVL.